The T cell receptor (beta chain) under discussion was sequenced for a study of T cell responses to AZD1222 COVID-19 vaccine. The assay was immunoSEQ multiplex PCR, and TCRdb's table has in-frame clones only and misses some. The sample yields approximately 210,000 clones, just over 90% seen once. V lost 0 bases, J lost 0 bases, and 16 bases lay in between. Germline values: CDR1 SGHTS, CDR2 YDEGEE. This CDR3 region has 17 residues. Worth noting for this clone: Its matching antigen is unknown.

General study findings and limits: Spike was spanned by vaccine-associated CD4 TCRs, with dominance at 160-218 and 743-854. Repertoire samples came only from after the peak T cell response. Spike-specific TCR breadth and depth grew following two AZD1222 doses.

V usage is TRBV5-8 and J usage is TRBJ2-7; TRBD1 or TRBD2 may be the D gene (5 bases each). This clonotype was sampled from an adult who received the AZD1222 COVID-19 vaccine. The source was peripheral blood, collected 28 days after the second AZD1222 dose. The CDR3 region is CASSLAGTAGASYEQYF. Written as DNA, the CDR3 is TGTGCCAGCAGCTTGGCCGGGACCGCCGGGGCCTCCTACGAGCAGTACTTC.